These 13 T cell receptor beta chains were sequenced from one sample in a study of T-cell reconstitution after alpha-beta-depleted transplantation in children. For TCRbeta, the library was prepared with unique molecular identifiers. In TCRdb, the PCR reads were re-called with MiXCR into one record per CDR3 protein. This repertoire shows 640,000 or so distinct CDR3 sequences, roughly 15% found once; its top ten account for approximately 1%. This specimen was PBMCs from the stem cell graft donor, taken from the stem cell graft. The receptors shown here come from a human donor who donated a stem cell graft to a child with acute myeloid leukemia.

For this clonotype: A much larger clone differs by one base, so this may be a read error. DNA of the CDR3: TGTGCCAGCAGCTTGGAGGGACTAGCGAATAAGCAGTTCTTC. Translation: CASSLEGLANKQFF. The chain links TRBV5-5 to TRBJ2-1; 10 bases agree with TRBD2. This CDR3 contains 14 residues. CDR1 and CDR2 (germline): SGHKS, YYEKEE (reference sequence). J was trimmed by 11 bases and V by 0 bases; bases with no gene match: 5.

This clonotype was counted between two and nine times. The chain joins TRBV20-1 to TRBJ2-4, with D possibly called TRBD1 or TRBD2 (5 bases each). V was pared by 5 bases and J by 8 bases, with 31 bases between. Germline V lookup: CDR1 DFQATT, CDR2 SNEGSKA (reference sequence). The CDR3 is 18 amino acids. The CDR3 loop is CSALAAPSGPGGTYIQYF. CDR3 DNA sequence: TGCAGTGCTCTTGCGGCCCCGAGTGGGCCTGGGGGTACATACATTCAGTACTTC.

This clonotype was recorded many times. V is TRBV29-1 and J is TRBJ1-2; 7 positions match TRBD1. The length of the CDR3 is 12 residues. Germline lookup yields CDR1 SQVTM and CDR2 ANQGSEA. Unmatched junction bases numbered 4, after V lost 6 bases and J lost 3 bases. The CDR3: CSVTGADYGYTF. In nucleotides, the CDR3 is TGCAGCGTCACAGGGGCCGACTATGGCTACACCTTC.

This clonotype was observed many times. Here the CDR3 DNA reads TGCGCCAGCAGCTCCGAGCATGAGCAGTTCTTC. Encoded protein: CASSSEHEQFF. The rearrangement joins TRBV5-1 to TRBJ2-1, with unresolved D. Germline V gene sequence: CDR1 SGHRS, CDR2 YFSETQ. The ends were cut back, 3 bases at V and 8 bases at J, with 6 bases in the middle. This CDR3 has 11 amino acids.

V and J are TRBV20-1 and TRBJ1-4; 9 nucleotides match TRBD1. This CDR3 spans 13 amino acids. Germline values: CDR1 DFQATT, CDR2 SNEGSKA (reference sequence). CDR3 amino acids: CSPTQGQGEKLFF. CDR3 DNA sequence: TGCAGCCCTACCCAGGGACAGGGCGAGAAACTGTTTTTT.

In its sample, this clonotype was seen many times. V usage is TRBV20-1 and J usage is TRBJ1-1; 9 nucleotides agree with TRBD1. J lost 8 bases, V lost 2 bases, and 6 bases had no gene match. The CDR3 totals 13 residues. The germline V gene encodes CDR1 DFQATT and CDR2 SNEGSKA (reference sequence). Here the CDR3 reads CSARRTGGVEAFF. The CDR3, as DNA: TGCAGTGCTAGACGAACAGGGGGCGTGGAAGCTTTCTTT.

This clonotype was seen repeatedly, ten times or more. This chain links TRBV27 with TRBJ2-5; D is perhaps TRBD2 (5 bases). The CDR3 consists of 13 residues. Germline loops: CDR1 MNHEY, CDR2 SMNVEV (reference sequence). The germline V and J ends were trimmed by 0 bases and 5 bases, with 7 bases remaining between them. As DNA, the CDR3 is TGTGCCAGCAGTTTATCCGTAGCGGAGACCCAGTACTTC. This encodes CASSLSVAETQYF.

The chain uses TRBV7-2 and TRBJ1-1; TRBD1 is a possible D gene (5 bases). V lost 4 bases, J lost 0 bases, and 12 bases lay in between. Germline CDR1 and CDR2: SGHTA and FQGNSA. The CDR3 loop spans 15 amino acids. In DNA form, the CDR3 reads TGTGCCAGCAGCTCTCAGGGTGGGATGAACACTGAAGCTTTCTTT. Residues: CASSSQGGMNTEAFF.

This clonotype was counted only a few times. The chain has TRBV7-2 and TRBJ1-4, with D maybe TRBD1 (5 bases). This CDR3 spans 15 amino acids. Germline V gives CDR1 SGHTA, CDR2 FQGNSA. V lost 3 bases and J 6 bases, leaving 14 bases between the germline ends. CDR3 region: CASSFEGRVDEKLFF. The CDR3 nucleotides are TGTGCCAGCAGCTTTGAGGGGCGGGTCGATGAAAAACTGTTTTTT.

This clonotype was detected a few times. The chain recombines TRBV12-3 or TRBV12-4 with TRBJ1-4; D might be TRBD1 (5 bases). This CDR3 spans 12 amino acids. V was shortened by 6 bases and J by 7 bases, with 9 bases between the two germline ends. CDR3 sequence: CASRGDGEKLFF. The CDR3 bases are TGTGCCAGCAGGGGGGACGGTGAAAAACTGTTTTTT.

This clonotype was observed many times. The chain employs TRBV29-1 and TRBJ1-3; D uncertain. Trimming removed 1 base from V and 0 bases from J, with 10 bases in between. Germline V CDR1 and CDR2: SQVTM, ANQGSEA. The CDR3 runs to 15 residues. The CDR3 is CSVEGRLHSGNTIYF. CDR3 nucleotide sequence: TGCAGCGTTGAAGGTCGGCTCCACTCTGGAAACACCATATATTTT.

The rearrangement joins TRBV15 to TRBJ2-4; 11 positions agree with TRBD1. In germline, CDR1 is LNHNV, CDR2 YYDKDF (reference sequence). Trimming took 4 bases from V and 1 from J; bases not matched to a gene: 3. CDR3 length equals 16 residues. Here the CDR3 DNA reads TGTGCCACCAGCACCCGGGACAGGGGGGCCAAAAACATTCAGTACTTC. It is translated as CATSTRDRGAKNIQYF. Filled out from reference TRBV15 and TRBJ2-4, the complete variable domain reads DAMVIQNPRYQVTQFGKPVTLSCSQTLNHNVMYWYQQKSSQAPKLLFHYYDKDFNNEADTPDNFQSRRPNTSFCFLDIRSPGLGDTAMYLCATSTRDRGAKNIQYFGAGTRLSVL.

This clonotype has only a few counts. CDR3 residues: CSARDTKNTEAFF. CDR3 nucleotide sequence: TGCAGTGCTAGAGATACGAAGAACACTGAAGCTTTCTTT. The gene calls are TRBV20-1 and TRBJ1-1, with D uncertain. The V gene's germline CDR1 is DFQATT and CDR2 SNEGSKA (reference sequence). Trimming stripped 0 bases from V and 1 base from J, with 6 bases between. The CDR3 contains 13 residues.